This TCR beta chain stems from a study of T cell changes during pregnancy in multiple sclerosis. Libraries were prepared by immunoSEQ multiplex PCR; TCRdb keeps only in-frame clonotypes and omits some of them. This sample has some 50,000 clones; 80% to 95% occur once, and the top ten carry 0.8% to 1%. CDR1 and CDR2 from the germline V gene are MNHEY and SVGAGI. The V gene end was trimmed by 6 bases and the J gene end by 0 bases; junction bases not matched to a gene: 8. The CDR3 extends over 15 amino acids. In this sample, this clone turned up once. The TCR originated in a female donor with multiple sclerosis, enrolled in a pregnancy study. The V gene is TRBV6-5, the J gene TRBJ2-7, with 7 bases that match TRBD1. The sample was peripheral blood, taken after pregnancy. CDR3 in amino acids: CASSQGQAISYEQYF. The DNA of the CDR3 is TGTGCCAGCAGCCAAGGACAGGCCATCTCCTACGAGCAGTACTTC.